This T cell receptor (beta chain) was obtained from a study of shared clonotypes between healthy human individuals. V was cut by 6 bases and J by 3 bases, with 8 bases left in between. The germline V gene has CDR1 SNHLY and CDR2 FYNNEI. The CDR3 runs 13 residues. The naive CD8 fraction comprised CD45RO-negative cells positively selected for CCR7 and excluded terminally differentiated effector memory CD45RA+ cells. On this clone itself: Its specificity is not known.

Study findings and constraints: Among several donors, approximately 5% of naive CD4 clonotypes were found in common. It was the non-shared clonotypes that had lower generation probabilities than clonotypes shared by all four donors.

Assay: immunoSEQ multiplex PCR; the TCRdb copy retains only in-frame clones and omits some. The top ten hold roughly 1% of the sample, which has about 2 million clones, approximately 95% seen once. Input material: naive CD8+ T cells sorted from blood. The chain uses TRBV2 and TRBJ2-2; D gene ambiguous. The clonotype originates from a young man in good health. The CDR3 spells CASSAGDTGELFF. In DNA form, the CDR3 reads TGTGCCAGCAGCGCAGGAGACACCGGGGAGCTGTTTTTT. The complete variable domain, with remaining parts taken from reference TRBV2 and TRBJ2-2, reads EPEVTQTPSHQVTQMGQEVILRCVPISNHLYFYWYRQILGQKVEFLVSFYNNEISEKSEIFDDQFSVERPDGSNFTLKIRSTKLEDSAMYFCASSAGDTGELFFGEGSRLTVL.